The T cell receptor beta chain described here comes from a study of blood T cells in healthy people across ages. Germline V CDR1 and CDR2: SQVTM, ANQGSEA. The CDR3 is made up of 14 amino acids. After removal of 1 base from V and 7 bases from J, the junction contained 7 bases not matched to a gene. Note on this clonotype: Its specificity is not known.

A sample-barcoded 5' primer and a J-beta primer mix were used in a second PCR of about 7 to 11 cycles. Each CDR3 protein gets one entry after TCRdb re-called the 5' RACE reads with MiXCR. Of roughly 1,700,000 distinct CDR3 sequences listed, roughly 28% are singletons. Broader study findings: TCR beta diversity correlated strongly with naive T cell percentage. No conclusive comparison of naive versus antigen-experienced cells was possible with unsorted PBMCs.

The source material was blood. This receptor was obtained from a woman aged 25 to 45 in good health. The chain combines TRBV29-1 with TRBJ2-7, with 10 bases identical to TRBD1. CDR3 loop: CSVEVWDRGREQYF. DNA for the CDR3: TGCAGCGTTGAAGTCTGGGACAGGGGTAGGGAGCAGTACTTC.